Described below is a single T cell receptor (beta chain) sequence and its context. Recruited during active infection, patients (from Seattle) were subsequently followed longitudinally. This record comes from a study of blood T cell repertoires in COVID-19. Study overall: Researchers got acute and convalescent COVID-19 samples from the United States, Italy and Spain. The cDNA or gDNA used as material had been derived from T cells, B-cell-depleted T cells, or PBMCs.

Losses at the gene ends were 0 bases for V and 9 bases for J; bases not matched to a gene: 6. CDR1 and CDR2 from the germline V gene are SGHRS and YFSETQ. The length of the CDR3 is 14 residues. How the authors handled the data: Reference gene primer amplification gave nucleated cell count estimates. Some clones are missing from TCRdb's copy, which holds only in-frame ones; the method was immunoSEQ multiplex PCR. The V and J calls and clone size are taken from that table; D and trimming were inferred from the DNA. The sample holds fewer than 55,000 clones, about 81% seen once. The chain has TRBV5-1 and TRBJ1-1, with 9 bases aligning to TRBD1. This sequence originates from a woman of 80 years or more with COVID-19, enrolled during active disease. Sequencing was performed on peripheral blood. The CDR3: CASSLEVGQGQAFF. DNA of the CDR3: TGCGCCAGCAGCTTGGAGGTTGGACAGGGGCAAGCTTTCTTT.